This entry lists 7 T cell receptor beta chains sequenced from one sample in a study of lymphopenia after photon versus proton radiotherapy (dated by TCRdb to about 2019). Library creation used the immunoSEQ multiplex PCR assay. The immuneACCESS repertoire file appears here via TCRdb, limited to in-frame rearrangements. These files lack a portion of the clones; in checked studies, under half of the deficit traces to unresolved V genes, and the cause of the others is not known. Here the sample has 16,000 or so clones; 70% to 90% occur a single time. Of the sample, 50% to 60% is held by the ten largest clones. This material consisted of peripheral blood, taken from a patient treated with proton-based radiotherapy. The receptors come from a woman between 55 and 75 years old with cholangiocarcinoma. Some clones in this sample may be carry-over from other donors' samples.

This rearrangement joins TRBV20-1 to TRBJ2-4; TRBD2 might be the D (5 bases). CDR3 length: 11 residues. In germline, CDR1 is DFQATT, CDR2 SNEGSKA (reference sequence). Deletions cut 7 bases from V and 5 bases from J, with 9 bases between. The CDR3 protein is CSVAPENIQYF. The CDR3 bases are TGCAGTGTAGCGCCGGAAAACATTCAGTACTTC.

The V gene is TRBV15, the J gene TRBJ1-5, with D uncertain. CDR3 length: 13 amino acids. CDR1 is LNHNV and CDR2 is YYDKDF in the germline V gene (reference sequence). The V end was cut by 0 bases, the J end by 3 bases, with 3 bases between. The CDR3 DNA sequence: TGTGCCACCAGCAGAGATCCCAATCAGCCCCAGCATTTT. This codes for CATSRDPNQPQHF.

This chain connects TRBV12-1 to TRBJ1-4; TRBD1 is the table's D call and was not checked against the DNA. TRBV12-1 is a pseudogene. There are 14 residues in the CDR3. The CDR3 DNA is TGTGCCAGCACCCCGGGACACCGCAATGAAAAACTGTTTTTT. The encoded protein is CASTPGHRNEKLFF.

The chain carries TRBV7-9 and TRBJ1-2; maybe TRBD1 (5 bases). Germline CDR1 SEHNR, CDR2 FQNEAQ (reference sequence). The CDR3 consists of 12 residues. V was trimmed by 3 bases and J by 8 bases, leaving 10 bases between them. CDR3 amino acids: CASSLAGKGYTF. The CDR3 bases are TGTGCCAGCAGCTTGGCAGGGAAAGGCTACACCTTC.

The chain combines TRBV19 with TRBJ1-2; 8 bases are a match to TRBD1. V shed 6 bases, J shed 3 bases, and the junction held 15 bases outside the gene matches. CDR1 and CDR2 from the germline V gene are LNHDA and SQIVND (reference sequence). The CDR3 runs 17 residues. The CDR3 loop reads CASSQNFYTGGDYGYTF. Written as DNA, the CDR3 is TGTGCCAGTAGCCAAAACTTCTACACAGGGGGAGACTATGGCTACACCTTC.

The V gene is TRBV5-4, the J gene TRBJ2-3; D tentatively reads TRBD1 or TRBD2 (5 bases each). The length of the CDR3 is 16 residues. Deletions cut 4 bases from V and 3 bases from J, with 18 bases between. From germline, CDR1 is SGHNT and CDR2 YYREEE (reference sequence). The CDR3, as DNA: TGTGCCAGCAGCCCCTCGGCAGGGAGCACAACAGATACGCAGTATTTT. Amino acid sequence: CASSPSAGSTTDTQYF. The variable domain in full, with the rest retrieved from reference TRBV5-4 and TRBJ2-3, is ETGVTQSPTHLIKTRGQQVTLRCSSQSGHNTVSWYQQALGQGPQFIFQYYREEENGRGNFPPRFSGLQFPNYSSELNVNALELDDSALYLCASSPSAGSTTDTQYFGPGTRLTVL.

The chain carries TRBV9 and TRBJ2-3, with 8 bases that match TRBD1. The CDR3 runs 12 residues. CDR1 is SGDLS and CDR2 is YYNGEE in the germline V gene. The trim removed 4 bases at V and 14 bases at J, leaving 9 bases unmatched. CDR3 protein: CASSPYDRGLYF. Written as DNA, the CDR3 is TGTGCCAGCAGCCCCTACGACAGGGGACTGTATTTT. The full variable domain, in which reference TRBV9 and TRBJ2-3 provide the parts outside the CDR3, is DSGVTQTPKHLITATGQRVTLRCSPRSGDLSVYWYQQSLDQGLQFLIQYYNGEERAKGNILERFSAQQFPDLHSELNLSSLELGDSALYFCASSPYDRGLYFGPGTRLTVL.